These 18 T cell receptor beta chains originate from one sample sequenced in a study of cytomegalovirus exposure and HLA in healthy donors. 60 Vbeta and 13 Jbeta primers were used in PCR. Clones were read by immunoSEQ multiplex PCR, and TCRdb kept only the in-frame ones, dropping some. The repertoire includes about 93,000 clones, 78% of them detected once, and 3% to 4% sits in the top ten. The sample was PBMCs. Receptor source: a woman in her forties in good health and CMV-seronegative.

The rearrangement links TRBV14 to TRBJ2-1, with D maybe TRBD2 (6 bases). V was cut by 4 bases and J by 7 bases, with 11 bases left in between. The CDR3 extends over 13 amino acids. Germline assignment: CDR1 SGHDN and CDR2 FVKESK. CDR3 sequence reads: CASSLRGGNEQFF. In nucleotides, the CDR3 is TGTGCCAGCAGCCTTCGGGGAGGTAATGAGCAGTTCTTC.

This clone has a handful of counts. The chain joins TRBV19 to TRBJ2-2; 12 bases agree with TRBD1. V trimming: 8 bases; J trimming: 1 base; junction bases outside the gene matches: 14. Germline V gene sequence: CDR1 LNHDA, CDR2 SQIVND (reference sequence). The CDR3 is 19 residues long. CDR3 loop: CASLFAGTGGGRNTGELFF. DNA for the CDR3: TGTGCCAGTTTATTCGCCGGGACAGGGGGCGGCAGGAACACCGGGGAGCTGTTTTTT.

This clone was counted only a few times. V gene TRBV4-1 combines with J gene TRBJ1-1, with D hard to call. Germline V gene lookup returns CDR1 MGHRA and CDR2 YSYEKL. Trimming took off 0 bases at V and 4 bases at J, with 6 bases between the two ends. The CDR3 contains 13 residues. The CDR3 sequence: CASSQERATEAFF. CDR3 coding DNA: TGCGCCAGCAGCCAAGAGAGGGCCACTGAAGCTTTCTTT.

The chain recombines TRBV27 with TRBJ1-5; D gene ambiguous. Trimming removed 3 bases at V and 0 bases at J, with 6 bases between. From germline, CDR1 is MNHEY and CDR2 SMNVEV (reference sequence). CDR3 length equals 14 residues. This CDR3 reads CASSFGDSNQPQHF. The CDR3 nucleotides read TGTGCCAGCAGTTTCGGGGATAGCAATCAGCCCCAGCATTTT.

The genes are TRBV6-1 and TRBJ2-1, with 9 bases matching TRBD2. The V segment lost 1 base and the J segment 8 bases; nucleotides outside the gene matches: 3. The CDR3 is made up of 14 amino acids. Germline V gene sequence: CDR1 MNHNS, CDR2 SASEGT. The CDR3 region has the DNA TGTGCCAGCAGTGAAGTGGGACTAGCCTATGAGCAGTTCTTC. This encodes CASSEVGLAYEQFF.

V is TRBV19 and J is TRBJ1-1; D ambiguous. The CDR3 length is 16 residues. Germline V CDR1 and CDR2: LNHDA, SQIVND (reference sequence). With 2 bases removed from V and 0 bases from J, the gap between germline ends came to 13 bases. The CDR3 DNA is TGTGCCAGTAGTATACTGCGGAGCAGCATGAACACTGAAGCTTTCTTT. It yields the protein CASSILRSSMNTEAFF. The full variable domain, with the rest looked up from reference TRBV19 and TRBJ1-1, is DGGITQSPKYLFRKEGQNVTLSCEQNLNHDAMYWYRQDPGQGLRLIYYSQIVNDFQKGDIAEGYSVSREKKESFPLTVTSAQKNPTAFYLCASSILRSSMNTEAFFGQGTRLTVV.

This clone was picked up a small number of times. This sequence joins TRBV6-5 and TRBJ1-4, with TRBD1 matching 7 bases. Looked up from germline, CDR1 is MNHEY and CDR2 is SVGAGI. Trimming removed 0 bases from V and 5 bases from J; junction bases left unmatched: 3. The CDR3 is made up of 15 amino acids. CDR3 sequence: CASSYSDRVNEKLFF. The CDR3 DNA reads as TGTGCCAGCAGTTACTCCGACAGGGTGAATGAAAAACTGTTTTTT.

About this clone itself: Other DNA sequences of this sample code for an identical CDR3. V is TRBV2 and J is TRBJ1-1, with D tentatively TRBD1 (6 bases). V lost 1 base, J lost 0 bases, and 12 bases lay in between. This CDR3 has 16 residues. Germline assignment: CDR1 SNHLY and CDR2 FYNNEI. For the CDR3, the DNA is TGTGCCAGCAGTGAAGGGTCAGGGGTCTTGAACACTGAAGCTTTCTTT. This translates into CASSEGSGVLNTEAFF.

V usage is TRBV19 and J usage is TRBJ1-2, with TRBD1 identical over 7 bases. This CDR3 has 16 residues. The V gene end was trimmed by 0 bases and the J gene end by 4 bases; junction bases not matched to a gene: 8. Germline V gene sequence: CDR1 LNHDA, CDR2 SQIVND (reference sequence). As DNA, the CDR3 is TGTGCCAGTAGTATAGATCTATGGGACAGCCTCTATGGCTACACCTTC. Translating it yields CASSIDLWDSLYGYTF.

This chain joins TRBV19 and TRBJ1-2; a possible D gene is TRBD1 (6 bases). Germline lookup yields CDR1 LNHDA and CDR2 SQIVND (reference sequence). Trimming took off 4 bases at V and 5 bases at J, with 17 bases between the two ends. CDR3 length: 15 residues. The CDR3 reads CASSNTGQAVYGYTF. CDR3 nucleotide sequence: TGTGCCAGTAGTAATACAGGGCAGGCGGTATATGGCTACACCTTC.

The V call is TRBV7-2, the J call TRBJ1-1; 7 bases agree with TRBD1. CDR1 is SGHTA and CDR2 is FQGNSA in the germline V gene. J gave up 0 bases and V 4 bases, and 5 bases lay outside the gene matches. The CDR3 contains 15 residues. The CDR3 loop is CASSSQTGLNTEAFF. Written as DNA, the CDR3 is TGTGCCAGCAGCTCCCAGACAGGGCTGAACACTGAAGCTTTCTTT.

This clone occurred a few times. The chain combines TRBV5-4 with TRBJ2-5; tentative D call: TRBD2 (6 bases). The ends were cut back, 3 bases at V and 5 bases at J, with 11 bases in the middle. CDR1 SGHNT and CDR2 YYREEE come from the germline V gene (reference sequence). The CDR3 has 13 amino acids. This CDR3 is CASSSTSWETQYF. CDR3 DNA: TGTGCCAGCAGCTCGACTAGTTGGGAGACCCAGTACTTC.

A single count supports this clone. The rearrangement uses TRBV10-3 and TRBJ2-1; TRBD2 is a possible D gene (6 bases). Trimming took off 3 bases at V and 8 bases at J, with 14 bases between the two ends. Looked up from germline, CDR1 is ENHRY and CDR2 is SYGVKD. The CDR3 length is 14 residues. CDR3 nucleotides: TGTGCCATCAGTGAAAGGATGCGGGAAGATGAGCAGTTCTTC. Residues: CAISERMREDEQFF.

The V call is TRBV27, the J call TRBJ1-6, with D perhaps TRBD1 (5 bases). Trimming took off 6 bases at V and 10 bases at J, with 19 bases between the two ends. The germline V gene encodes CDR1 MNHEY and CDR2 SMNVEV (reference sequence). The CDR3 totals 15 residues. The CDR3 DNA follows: TGTGCCAGCAGGCCGAACCAGGGCTCAAGATCACCCCTCCACTTT. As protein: CASRPNQGSRSPLHF.

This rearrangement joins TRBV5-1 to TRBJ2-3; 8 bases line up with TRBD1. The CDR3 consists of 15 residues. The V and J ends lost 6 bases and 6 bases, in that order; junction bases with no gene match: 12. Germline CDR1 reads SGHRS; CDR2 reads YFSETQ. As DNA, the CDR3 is TGCGCCAGCACCAATGGACAGGGACGGTTTGATACGCAGTATTTT. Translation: CASTNGQGRFDTQYF.

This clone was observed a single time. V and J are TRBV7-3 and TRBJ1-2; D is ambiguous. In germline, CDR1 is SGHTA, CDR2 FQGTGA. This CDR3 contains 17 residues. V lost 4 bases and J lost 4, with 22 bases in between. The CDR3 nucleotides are TGTGCCAGCAGCTCAAAACCGGGAATCTCGAGACTCTATGGCTACACCTTC. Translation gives CASSSKPGISRLYGYTF.

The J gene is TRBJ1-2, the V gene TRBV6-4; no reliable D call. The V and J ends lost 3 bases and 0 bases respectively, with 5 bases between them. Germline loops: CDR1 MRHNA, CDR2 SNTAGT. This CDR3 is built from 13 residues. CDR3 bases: TGTGCCAGCAGTGATACATCTAACTATGGCTACACCTTC. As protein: CASSDTSNYGYTF.

The CDR3 bases are TGTGCCAGCAGTAACCCAGCGGGAGACACAGATACGCAGTATTTT. It translates to CASSNPAGDTDTQYF. The rearrangement links TRBV6-6 to TRBJ2-3, with 8 bases matching TRBD2. The length of the CDR3 is 15 residues. In germline, CDR1 is MNHNY, CDR2 SVGAGI (reference sequence). V lost 5 bases, J lost 2 bases, and 6 bases stayed unmatched.